This T cell receptor beta chain is drawn from a study of molecular identifiers for immune sequencing clone quantification. Whole-study results and caveats: Spiked TCR RNA from one Jurkat cell reportedly showed up when mixed among one million naive cells.

V was cut by 3 bases and J by 0 bases, with 12 bases left in between. This CDR3 comprises 15 residues. The germline gives CDR1 SGHVS, CDR2 FNYEAQ. MiXCR was run by TCRdb on the PCR reads, yielding one entry per CDR3 protein. The profile shows hundreds of thousands of distinct CDR3 sequences, about 20% of them singletons. This clonotype was picked up many times. Its specificity is not known. This clonotype originated in a human donor in good health. Some libraries in this study had Jurkat cell RNA spiked in. This chain connects TRBV7-6 to TRBJ2-7; D is unclear. Sequencing was performed on naive CD8+ T cells from blood, with Jurkat cell RNA spiked in. Subset meaning: FACS-sorted CD8+CD4-CCR7+CD45RA+ naive T cells. In nucleotides, the CDR3 is TGTGCCAGCAGCTTTGGTCGGGCTAGCTCCTACGAGCAGTACTTC. The encoded protein is CASSFGRASSYEQYF.